In its sample, the clone carrying this T cell receptor beta chain was seen a few times. The antigen remains undetermined. These data come from a study of post-analysis software for immune sequencing data. Study-wide points: About five TRBV segments, including TRBV5-6, TRBV5-1 and TRBV20-1, were more frequent in patients than controls.

Germline loops: CDR1 MNHNY, CDR2 SVGAGI (reference sequence). The CDR3 sequence is 14 residues long. Unique molecular identifiers were present in the TCR beta cDNA libraries. TCRdb called the PCR reads again in MiXCR, with one record for every CDR3 protein. The table lists 750,000 to 950,000 distinct CDR3 sequences, just over 45% of them singletons. The chain has TRBV6-6 and TRBJ2-5; a weak D match, TRBD2 (6 bases). The end of the DNA aligns better with TRBJ2-7, so the J call may be wrong. The specimen was blood. This TCR was sampled from a girl aged 10-17 years with multiple sclerosis. Here the CDR3 DNA reads TGTGCCAGCAGTGATACCGGGGGTAACGTCGAGCAGTACTTC. It specifies CASSDTGGNVEQYF.